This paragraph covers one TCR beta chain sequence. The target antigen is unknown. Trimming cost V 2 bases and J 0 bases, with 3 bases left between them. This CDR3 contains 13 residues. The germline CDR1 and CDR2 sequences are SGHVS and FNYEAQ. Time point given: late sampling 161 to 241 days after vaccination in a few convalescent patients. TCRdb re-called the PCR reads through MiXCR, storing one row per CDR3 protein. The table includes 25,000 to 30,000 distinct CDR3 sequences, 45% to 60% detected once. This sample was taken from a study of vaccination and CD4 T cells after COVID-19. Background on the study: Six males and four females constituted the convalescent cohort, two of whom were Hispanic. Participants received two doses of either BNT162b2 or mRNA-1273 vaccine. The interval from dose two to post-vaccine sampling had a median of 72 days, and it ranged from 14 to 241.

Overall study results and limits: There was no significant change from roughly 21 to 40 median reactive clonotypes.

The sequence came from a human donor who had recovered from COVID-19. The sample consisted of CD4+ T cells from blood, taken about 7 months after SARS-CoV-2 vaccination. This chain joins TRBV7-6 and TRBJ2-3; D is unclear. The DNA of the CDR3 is TGTGCCAGCAGCTTATATAGCACAGATACGCAGTATTTT. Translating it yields CASSLYSTDTQYF.